The TCR beta chain under discussion was sequenced for a study of CD8 T cells in Susac syndrome. The CDR3 is made up of 14 amino acids. CDR1 is SGHRS, CDR2 YFSETQ, per germline. The V segment lost 3 bases and the J segment 5 bases; nucleotides outside the gene matches: 6. It was with random hexamers that about 0.45 to 1 ug RNA was reverse transcribed. TCRdb called the immunoSEQ multiplex PCR reads again in MiXCR, with one record for every CDR3 protein. Here the sample spans 150,000 to 200,000 distinct CDR3 sequences, less than 95% being singletons. The origin of this receptor is a human donor with multiple sclerosis. Material: CD4+ T cells from PBMCs. The rearrangement links TRBV5-1 to TRBJ2-7; 9 bases match TRBD1. CDR3 sequence reads: CASSSTGQGHEQYF. In DNA form, the CDR3 reads TGCGCCAGCAGCTCGACGGGACAGGGCCACGAGCAGTACTTC. Using reference TRBV5-1 and TRBJ2-7 for the parts outside the CDR3, the full variable domain is KAGVTQTPRYLIKTRGQQVTLSCSPISGHRSVSWYQQTPGQGLQFLFEYFSETQRNKGNFPGRFSGRQFSNSRSEMNVSTLELGDSALYLCASSSTGQGHEQYFGPGTRLTVT.